The rows below give T cell receptor beta chains drawn from one sample of a study of CD8+ T cells in alopecia areata. Here immunoSEQ multiplex PCR was the method, and the copy in TCRdb shows in-frame clones only, minus some. Among about 200,000 clones listed, 58% were seen once. The input for sequencing was CD4+ T cells sorted from blood, taken at week 24, from a patient treated with tofacitinib. The receptor set was obtained from a human donor with alopecia areata. CDR3s include the opening cysteine and the closing phenylalanine or tryptophan. A D gene is named only where the DNA matches it firmly. Some rows have no size entry. The others give once, few or many, or a class for an expanded clone.

>TRBV4-3|TRBD1|TRBJ2-1|few
TGCGCCAGCAGCCATAAAACAGGGGGCTCAGACAATGAGCAGTTCTTC
CASSHKTGGSDNEQFF
>TRBV6-6|.|TRBJ2-1|few
TGTGCCAGCAGTCTCTTGCTAAATGAGCAGTTCTTC
CASSLLLNEQFF
>TRBV7-8|.|TRBJ1-2|.
TGTGCCAGCAGCGTAGGCGGGACGGTCGGCTATGGCTACACCTTC
CASSVGGTVGYGYTF
>TRBV30|.|TRBJ2-7|.
TGTGCCTGGACCAATCTAACCGGGGTCTACGAGCAGTACTTC
CAWTNLTGVYEQYF
>TRBV5-1|.|TRBJ1-2|.
TGCGCCAGCAGATCCGACAGCTATGGCTACACCTTC
CASRSDSYGYTF
>TRBV9|TRBD1|TRBJ1-1|few
TGTGCCAGCAGCAGACAGGGAAGTACTGAAGCTTTCTTT
CASSRQGSTEAFF
>TRBV29-1|TRBD2|TRBJ2-1|.
TGCAGCGCCCGGGACTACCAAGACAATGAGCAGTTCTTC
CSARDYQDNEQFF
>TRBV27|TRBD1|TRBJ1-2|.
TGTGCCAGCAGCCCTGACAGGGTAGACTATGGCTACACCTTC
CASSPDRVDYGYTF
>TRBV30|TRBD1|TRBJ1-5|.
TGTGCCTGGAGTGGGACAGGGTATGTACATCAGCCCCAGCATTTT
CAWSGTGYVHQPQHF
>TRBV7-6|.|TRBJ1-4|.
TGTGCCAGCAGCTTAGGGGTGGGTGAAAAACTGTTTTTT
CASSLGVGEKLFF
>TRBV23-1|TRBD2|TRBJ2-7|.
TGCGCCAGAAAACGACTAGCGGAGGACTCCTACGAGCAGTACTTC
CARKRLAEDSYEQYF
>TRBV6-6|.|TRBJ1-3|few
TGTGCCAGCAGTTACTGGGCGGCCGACTCTGGAAACACCATATATTTT
CASSYWAADSGNTIYF
>TRBV6-5|TRBD1|TRBJ1-2|.
TGTGCCAGCTACCGCTCAGTGACAGGGCTCCATGGCTACACCTTC
CASYRSVTGLHGYTF
>TRBV5-1|TRBD2|TRBJ2-6|.
TGCGCCAGCAGCCCTTGGACTAGCGGGAGCTCTGGGGCCAACGTCCTGACTTTC
CASSPWTSGSSGANVLTF
>TRBV7-2|TRBD2|TRBJ2-1|.
TGTGCCAGCAGCTTAGTGGGAGGGTCATACAATGAGCAGTTCTTC
CASSLVGGSYNEQFF
>TRBV7-2|TRBD1|TRBJ1-2|few
TGTGCCAGCAGCCGACAGGGAGATGGCTACACCTTC
CASSRQGDGYTF
>TRBV29-1|.|TRBJ2-1|.
TGCAGCGTCGACAATGAGCAGTTCTTC
CSVDNEQFF
>TRBV5-1|.|TRBJ2-5|once
TGCGCCAGCAGCACTGCCTGGGGAGAGACCCAGTACTTC
CASSTAWGETQYF
>TRBV12-2|.|TRBJ2-1|once
TGTGCAAGTCGCCCTGGGACCGACTCCTACAATGAGCAGTTCTTC
CASRPGTDSYNEQFF
>TRBV7-9|.|TRBJ1-1|.
TGTGCCAGCAGCTTTAGTTGGACAGCGAACACTGAAGCTTTCTTT
CASSFSWTANTEAFF
>TRBV19|TRBD1|TRBJ1-5|.
TGTGCCAGTAGTCGGACAGGAGGGGGAGATCAGCCCCAGCATTTT
CASSRTGGGDQPQHF
>TRBV5-4|TRBD2|TRBJ2-1|.
TGTGCCAGCAGCTACCGGCTAAGAGCGGGAGGCGACAATGAGCAGTTCTTC
CASSYRLRAGGDNEQFF
>TRBV30|.|TRBJ2-1|.
TGTGCCTGGTCTGCAAACAATGAGCAGTTCTTC
CAWSANNEQFF
>TRBV10-3|TRBD2|TRBJ2-1|.
TGTGCCATCAGCCCCGGGACTAGCGATTACAATGAGCAGTTCTTC
CAISPGTSDYNEQFF
>TRBV4-1|TRBD1|TRBJ2-7|.
TGCGCCAGCAGCCCGCCGGGACAGTCCTACGAGCAGTACTTC
CASSPPGQSYEQYF
>TRBV5-1|.|TRBJ1-2|.
TGCGCCAGCAGCTTGGAGGGAGATGGCTACACCTTC
CASSLEGDGYTF
>TRBV7-2|.|TRBJ2-5|once
TGTGCCAGCAGCACACTAGACCGAGGGACCCAGTACTTC
CASSTLDRGTQYF
>TRBV18|TRBD1|TRBJ1-6|.
TGTGCCAGCTCACCGACGGGGCAGGGGGTAAATTCACCCCTCCACTTT
CASSPTGQGVNSPLHF
>TRBV29-1|.|TRBJ1-2|few
TGCAGCGTTGACGACCTCCCCGGGGGGGGGAGTGGCTACACCTTC
CSVDDLPGGGSGYTF
>TRBV4-1|.|TRBJ2-7|few
TGCGCCAGCAGCCAAGAAAGGGGGGGAGAGCAGTACTTC
CASSQERGGEQYF
>TRBV7-2|.|TRBJ1-2|once
TGTGCCAGCAGCGAATTACAGGGAAGGGATGGCTACACCTTC
CASSELQGRDGYTF
>TRBV30|.|TRBJ2-5|.
TGTGCCTGGGTCCCGATTCAAGAGACCCAGTACTTC
CAWVPIQETQYF
>TRBV19|TRBD2|TRBJ2-1|.
TGTGCCAGTAGAGCACGATCGGGTAGCGGGAGTGTATACAATGAGCAGTTCTTC
CASRARSGSGSVYNEQFF
>TRBV4-3|.|TRBJ1-6|.
TGCGCCAGCAGCCAAGATGTCCGCAGTTATAATTCACCCCTCCACTTT
CASSQDVRSYNSPLHF
>TRBV28|.|TRBJ1-2|.
TGTGCCAGCAGCCCCCAAGGGAGGCCTCTTGGCTATGGCTACACCTTC
CASSPQGRPLGYGYTF
>TRBV27|.|TRBJ1-1|.
TGTGCCAGCAGTTTAGTTTTTGGGACTGAAGCTTTCTTT
CASSLVFGTEAFF
>TRBV18|.|TRBJ1-1|.
TGTGCCAGCTCACCCTCTCTGAACACTGAAGCTTTCTTT
CASSPSLNTEAFF
>TRBV7-3|.|TRBJ1-1|.
TGTGCCAGCAGCTTAGGTCGGAACACTGAAGCTTTCTTT
CASSLGRNTEAFF
>TRBV2|.|TRBJ1-2|.
TGTGCCAGCAGTGTTAGGGGGACCTGGGGCGGTGGCTACACCTTC
CASSVRGTWGGGYTF
>TRBV7-2|.|TRBJ1-2|few
TGTGCCAGCAGCCCTCAATCTGGCTATGGCTACACCTTC
CASSPQSGYGYTF
>TRBV11-2|TRBD1|TRBJ2-4|.
TGTGCCAGCAGCCATGGGACAGGAAACATTCAGTACTTC
CASSHGTGNIQYF
>TRBV7-7|TRBD1|TRBJ2-1|.
TGTGCCAGCAGCTTAGGAGGGACAGGGATTCCCAATGAGCAGTTCTTC
CASSLGGTGIPNEQFF
>TRBV5-1|TRBD1|TRBJ2-4|.
TGCGCCAGCAGCCCTTCGACAGGGAACATTCAGTACTTC
CASSPSTGNIQYF
>TRBV27|.|TRBJ1-5|.
TGTGCCAGCAGTTTATTCAGTTATAGCAATCAGCCCCAGCATTTT
CASSLFSYSNQPQHF
>TRBV19|TRBD1|TRBJ1-2|.
TGTGCCAGTAGTACCCACGAGGACAGGACGGGAGGCTACACCTTC
CASSTHEDRTGGYTF
>TRBV5-6|.|TRBJ1-2|.
TGTGCCAGCAGCTCGAACCTGGATCGATACTATGGCTACACCTTC
CASSSNLDRYYGYTF
>TRBV7-9|.|TRBJ2-6|.
TGTGCCAGCAGCTTAGGTGGAAGGGTCCGGGCCAACGTCCTGACTTTC
CASSLGGRVRANVLTF
>TRBV2|TRBD2|TRBJ2-3|.
TGTGCCAGCAGTGATCAATCGGGGGGATCACGTACGCAGTATTTT
CASSDQSGGSRTQYF
>TRBV27|.|TRBJ2-7|.
TGTGCCAGCAAGGTAATGGGGAGTTCCTACGAGCAGTACTTC
CASKVMGSSYEQYF
>TRBV6-5|.|TRBJ1-5|.
TGTGCCAGCAGAGGACAGCTTAGCAATCAGCCCCAGCATTTT
CASRGQLSNQPQHF
>TRBV28|.|TRBJ1-2|.
TGTGCCAGCAGTTTATCAGCACTATCCTATGGCTACACCTTC
CASSLSALSYGYTF
>TRBV4-1|.|TRBJ2-4|few
TGCGCCAGCAGCCATCTACGGGGTGGGGAAAACATTCAGTACTTC
CASSHLRGGENIQYF